This T cell receptor (beta chain) originates from a study of blood T cell repertoires in COVID-19 (dated by TCRdb to the early 2020s). Concerning the study at large: Collaborator samples came from the United States, Italy and Spain and covered acute and convalescent phases of COVID-19. The prospective study material was composed of cDNA or gDNA derived from T cells, B-cell-depleted T cells, or PBMCs. Samples were obtained from the ongoing ImmuneRACE study (first 160 participants) and from about 1,300 subjects provided by 6 global collaborators. Subjects who had been exposed to COVID-19, were actively infected with it, or had recovered from it provided the deeply sampled blood TCRbeta repertoires that made up the dataset. Sample metadata almost always included a de-identified subject ID, COVID-19 status, age in years and sex. The repertoires were released in a freely available public database meant as a resource for research on the immune response to SARS-CoV-2. Where available, HLA class I and class II types were taken from metadata supplied by the sample provider and were not determined by assay-based typing. Study-wide conclusions, independent of this receptor: The amount of clinical and demographic metadata varied by source and participant and was provided uncurated.

In the case of this clone: Its target antigen remains unknown. Per-nucleotide qualities are absent, and no much larger clonotype sits a single base away.

From cysteine to phenylalanine, the CDR3 is 15 amino acids long. The DNA shown is the 45-base CDR3, in frame from base 1. Per the germline V gene (reference sequence), GTSNPN is the CDR1 and SVGIG is the CDR2. One collaborating source in Seattle enrolled patients while the patients were actively infected and followed the patients over time throughout the course of disease. Whole blood was collected in K2EDTA tubes by collaborating institutions according to the institutions' own protocols. For TCRbeta analysis, collaborators shipped samples as frozen whole blood, isolated PBMCs, or DNA extracted from either of those sample types. The immunoSEQ Assay, a bias-controlled multiplex PCR, was used to amplify TCRbeta CDR3 regions from genomic DNA. In the original analysis: The number of nucleated cells in each sample was estimated from the amplification of reference gene primers within the assay. To quantify the absolute abundance of each unique TCRbeta CDR3 rearrangement, sequence reads were collapsed and filtered. For each sample, productive Simpson clonality was calculated as the square root of Simpson's diversity index across productive rearrangements. In TCRdb, the immuneACCESS table is reduced to in-frame sequences with V and J assigned. These tables do not hold every clone; where another copy was compared, an unresolved V gene accounts for under half, and the others remain unexplained. Clone size and the V and J calls come from that table; the DNA yielded D and trimming. This sample is represented by approximately 170,000 clones; about nine tenths of them were singletons. The ten largest clones take up approximately 11% of the sample.

This chain joins TRBV30 to TRBJ1-4; a tentative D call is TRBD1 (6 bases match). Sequenced material: peripheral blood. This receptor was identified in a woman aged 55-70 years with COVID-19, enrolled during active disease. The CDR3 sequence is CAGGAGPTFNEKLFF. In nucleotides, the sequence is TGTGCGGGGGGGGCAGGGCCAACCTTTAATGAAAAACTGTTTTTT.